The text below deals with one TCR beta chain. Its matching antigen is unknown. This sample stems from a study of cytomegalovirus exposure and HLA in healthy donors. Study findings and constraints: The authors later found HLA-associated TCR beta chains more clonally expanded than equally common others.

PCR used 60 Vbeta primers and 13 Jbeta primers. TCRdb's table, derived via immunoSEQ multiplex PCR, lists solely in-frame clones and lacks some. This table holds some 85,000 clones, approximately 84% found once. V shed 0 bases, J shed 4 bases, and the junction held 3 bases outside the gene matches. The CDR3 spans 15 residues. Germline lookup yields CDR1 SGDLS and CDR2 YYNGEE. This clonotype originated in a man between 18 and 29 years old in good health and CMV-seronegative. What was sequenced was PBMCs. This chain links TRBV9 with TRBJ1-4; TRBD1 matches at 7 bases. As DNA, the CDR3 is TGTGCCAGCAGCGTAGGGGACAGCTATAATGAAAAACTGTTTTTT. It encodes CASSVGDSYNEKLFF.